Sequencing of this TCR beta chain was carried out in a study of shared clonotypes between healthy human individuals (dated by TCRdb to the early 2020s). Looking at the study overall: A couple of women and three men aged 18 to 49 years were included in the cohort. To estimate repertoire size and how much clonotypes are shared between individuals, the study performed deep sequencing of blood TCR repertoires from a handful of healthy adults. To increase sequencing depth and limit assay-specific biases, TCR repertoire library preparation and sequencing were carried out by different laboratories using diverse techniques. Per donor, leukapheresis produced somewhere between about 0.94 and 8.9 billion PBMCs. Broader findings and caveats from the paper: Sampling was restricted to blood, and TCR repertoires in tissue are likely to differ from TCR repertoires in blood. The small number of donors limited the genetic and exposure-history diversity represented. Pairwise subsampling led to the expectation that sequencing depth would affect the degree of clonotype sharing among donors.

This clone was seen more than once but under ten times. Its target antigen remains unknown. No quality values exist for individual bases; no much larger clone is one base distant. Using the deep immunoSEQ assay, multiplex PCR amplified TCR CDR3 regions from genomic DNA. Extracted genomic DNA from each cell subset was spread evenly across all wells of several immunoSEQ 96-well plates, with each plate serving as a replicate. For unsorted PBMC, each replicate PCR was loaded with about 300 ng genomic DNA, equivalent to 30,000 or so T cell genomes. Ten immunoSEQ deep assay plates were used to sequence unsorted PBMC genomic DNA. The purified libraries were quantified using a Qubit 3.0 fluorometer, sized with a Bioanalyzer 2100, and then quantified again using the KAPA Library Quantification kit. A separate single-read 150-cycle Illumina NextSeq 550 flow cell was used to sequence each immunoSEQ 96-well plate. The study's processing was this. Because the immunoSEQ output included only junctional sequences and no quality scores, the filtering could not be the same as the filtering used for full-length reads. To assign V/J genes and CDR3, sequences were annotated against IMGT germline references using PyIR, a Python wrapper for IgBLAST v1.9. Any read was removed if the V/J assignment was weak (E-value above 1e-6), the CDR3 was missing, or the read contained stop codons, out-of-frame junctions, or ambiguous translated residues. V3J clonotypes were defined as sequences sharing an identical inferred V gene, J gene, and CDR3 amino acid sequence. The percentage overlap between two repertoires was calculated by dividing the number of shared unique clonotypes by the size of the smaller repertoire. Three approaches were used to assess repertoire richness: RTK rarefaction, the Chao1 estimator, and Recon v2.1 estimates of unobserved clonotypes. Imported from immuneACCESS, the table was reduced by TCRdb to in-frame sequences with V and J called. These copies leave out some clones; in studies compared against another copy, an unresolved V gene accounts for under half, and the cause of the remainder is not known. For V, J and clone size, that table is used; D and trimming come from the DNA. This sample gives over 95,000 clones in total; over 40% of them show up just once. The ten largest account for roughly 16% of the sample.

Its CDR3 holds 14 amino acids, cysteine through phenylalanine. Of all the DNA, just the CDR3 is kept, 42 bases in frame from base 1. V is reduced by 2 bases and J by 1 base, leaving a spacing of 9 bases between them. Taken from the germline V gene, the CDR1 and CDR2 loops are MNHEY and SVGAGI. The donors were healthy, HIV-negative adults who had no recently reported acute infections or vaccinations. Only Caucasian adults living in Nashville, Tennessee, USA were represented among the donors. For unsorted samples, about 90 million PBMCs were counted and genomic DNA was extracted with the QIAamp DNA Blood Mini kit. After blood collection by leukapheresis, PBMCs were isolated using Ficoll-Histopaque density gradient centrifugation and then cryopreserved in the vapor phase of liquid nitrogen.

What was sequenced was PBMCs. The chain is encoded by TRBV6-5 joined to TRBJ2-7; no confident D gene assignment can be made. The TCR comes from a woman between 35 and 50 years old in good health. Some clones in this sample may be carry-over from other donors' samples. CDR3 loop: CASSYDVRSYEQYF. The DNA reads TGTGCCAGCAGTTACGACGTCAGGTCCTACGAGCAGTACTTC.